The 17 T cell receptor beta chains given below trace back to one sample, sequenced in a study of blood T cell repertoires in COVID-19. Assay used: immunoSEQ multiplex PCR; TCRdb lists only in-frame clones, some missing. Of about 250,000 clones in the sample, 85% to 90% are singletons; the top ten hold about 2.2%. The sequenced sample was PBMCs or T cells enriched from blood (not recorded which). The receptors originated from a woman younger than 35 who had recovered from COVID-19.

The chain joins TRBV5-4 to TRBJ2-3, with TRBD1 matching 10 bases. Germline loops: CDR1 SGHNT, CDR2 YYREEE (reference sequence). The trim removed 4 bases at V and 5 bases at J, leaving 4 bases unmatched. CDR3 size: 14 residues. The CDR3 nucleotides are TGTGCCAGCAGCCGCGACAGGGGGCAAGATACGCAGTATTTT. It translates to CASSRDRGQDTQYF.

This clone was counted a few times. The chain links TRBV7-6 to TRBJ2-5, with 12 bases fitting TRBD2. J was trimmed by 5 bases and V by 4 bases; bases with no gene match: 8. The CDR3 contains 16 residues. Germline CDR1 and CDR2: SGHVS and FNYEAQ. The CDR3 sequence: CASSSASGGAWETQYF. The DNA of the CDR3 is TGTGCCAGCAGCTCGGCTAGCGGGGGGGCGTGGGAGACCCAGTACTTC.

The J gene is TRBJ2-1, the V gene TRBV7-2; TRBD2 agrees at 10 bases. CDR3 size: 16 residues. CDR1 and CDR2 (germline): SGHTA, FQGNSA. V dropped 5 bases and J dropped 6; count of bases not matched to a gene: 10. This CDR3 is CASSLGAGGLGNEQFF. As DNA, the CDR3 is TGTGCCAGCAGCCTAGGAGCGGGGGGGCTGGGCAATGAGCAGTTCTTC.

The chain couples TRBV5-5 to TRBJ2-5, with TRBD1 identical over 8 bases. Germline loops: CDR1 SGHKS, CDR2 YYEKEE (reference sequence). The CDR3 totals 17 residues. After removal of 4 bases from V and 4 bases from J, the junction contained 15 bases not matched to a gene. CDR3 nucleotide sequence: TGTGCCAGCAGCCAGTATGCCGGGACAGGTTCCCGAGAGACCCAGTACTTC. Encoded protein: CASSQYAGTGSRETQYF.

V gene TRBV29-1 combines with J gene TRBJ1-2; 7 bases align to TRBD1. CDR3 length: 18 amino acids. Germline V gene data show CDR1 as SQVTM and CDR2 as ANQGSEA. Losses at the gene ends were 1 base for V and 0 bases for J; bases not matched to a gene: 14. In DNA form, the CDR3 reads TGCAGCGTTGAAGTTGACGCCCTCCGGCAGGGGGCTAACTATGGCTACACCTTC. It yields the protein CSVEVDALRQGANYGYTF.

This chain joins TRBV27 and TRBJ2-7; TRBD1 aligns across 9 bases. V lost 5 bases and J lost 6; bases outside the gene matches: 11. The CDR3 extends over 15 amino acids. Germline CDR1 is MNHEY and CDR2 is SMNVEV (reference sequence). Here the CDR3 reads CASSPIGDRVSEQYF. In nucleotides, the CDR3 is TGTGCCAGCAGTCCCATAGGGGACAGGGTAAGCGAGCAGTACTTC.

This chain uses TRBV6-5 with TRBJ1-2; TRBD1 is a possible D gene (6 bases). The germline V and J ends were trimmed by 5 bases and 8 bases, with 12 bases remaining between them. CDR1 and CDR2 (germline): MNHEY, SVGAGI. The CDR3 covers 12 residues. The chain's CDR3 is CASSRTGRGYTF. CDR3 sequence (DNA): TGTGCCAGCAGTCGCACAGGGCGAGGCTACACCTTC.

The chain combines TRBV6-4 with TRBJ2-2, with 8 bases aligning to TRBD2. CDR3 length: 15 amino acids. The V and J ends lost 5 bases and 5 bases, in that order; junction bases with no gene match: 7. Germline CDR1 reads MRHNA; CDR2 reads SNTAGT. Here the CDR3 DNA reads TGTGCCAGCAGTTTCTCCAGCGGGGGAACCGGGGAGCTGTTTTTT. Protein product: CASSFSSGGTGELFF.

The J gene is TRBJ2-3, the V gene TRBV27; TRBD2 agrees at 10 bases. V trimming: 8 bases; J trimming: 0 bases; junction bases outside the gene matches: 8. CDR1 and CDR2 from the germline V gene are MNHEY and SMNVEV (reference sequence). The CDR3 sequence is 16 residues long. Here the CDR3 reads CASAVSGGGSTDTQYF. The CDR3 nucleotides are TGTGCCAGCGCAGTGAGCGGGGGGGGTAGCACAGATACGCAGTATTTT.

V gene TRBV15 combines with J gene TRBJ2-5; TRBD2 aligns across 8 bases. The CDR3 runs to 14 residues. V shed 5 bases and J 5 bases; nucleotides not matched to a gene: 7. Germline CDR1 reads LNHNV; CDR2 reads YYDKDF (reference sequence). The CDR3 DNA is TGTGCCACCAGCCCCGGGGGGGCCCGGGAGACCCAGTACTTC. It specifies CATSPGGARETQYF. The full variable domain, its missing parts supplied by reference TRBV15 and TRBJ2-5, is DAMVIQNPRYQVTQFGKPVTLSCSQTLNHNVMYWYQQKSSQAPKLLFHYYDKDFNNEADTPDNFQSRRPNTSFCFLDIRSPGLGDTAMYLCATSPGGARETQYFGPGTRLLVL.

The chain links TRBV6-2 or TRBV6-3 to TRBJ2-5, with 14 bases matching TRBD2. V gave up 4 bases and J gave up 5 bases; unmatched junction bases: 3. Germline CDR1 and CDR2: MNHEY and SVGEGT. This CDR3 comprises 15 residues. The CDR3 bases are TGTGCCAGCAGTTTGAGGACTAGCGGGGGGGAGACCCAGTACTTC. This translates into CASSLRTSGGETQYF.

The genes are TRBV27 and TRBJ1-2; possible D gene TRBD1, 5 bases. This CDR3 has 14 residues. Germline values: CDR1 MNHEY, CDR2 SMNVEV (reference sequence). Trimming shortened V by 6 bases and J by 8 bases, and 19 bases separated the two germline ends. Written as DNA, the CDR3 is TGTGCCAGCAGCAGGGAACCGGGCCTGAGGGGCTACACCTTC. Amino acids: CASSREPGLRGYTF.

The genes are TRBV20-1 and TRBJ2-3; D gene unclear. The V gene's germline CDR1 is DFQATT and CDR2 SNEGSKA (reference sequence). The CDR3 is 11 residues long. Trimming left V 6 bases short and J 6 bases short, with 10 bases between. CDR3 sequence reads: CSAQIQDTQYF. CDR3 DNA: TGCAGTGCCCAGATCCAGGATACGCAGTATTTT.

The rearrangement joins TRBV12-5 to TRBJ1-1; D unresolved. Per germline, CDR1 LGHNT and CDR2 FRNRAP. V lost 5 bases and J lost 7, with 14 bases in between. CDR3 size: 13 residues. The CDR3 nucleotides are TGTGCTAGTGGTGCGAGCGCGTCGCATGAAGCTTTCTTT. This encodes CASGASASHEAFF.

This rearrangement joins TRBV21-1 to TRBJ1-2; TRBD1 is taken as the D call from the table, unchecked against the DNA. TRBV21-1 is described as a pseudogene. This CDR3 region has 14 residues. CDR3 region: CASSIAGGAGGYTF. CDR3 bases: TGTGCCAGCAGCATTGCAGGGGGCGCAGGTGGCTACACCTTC.

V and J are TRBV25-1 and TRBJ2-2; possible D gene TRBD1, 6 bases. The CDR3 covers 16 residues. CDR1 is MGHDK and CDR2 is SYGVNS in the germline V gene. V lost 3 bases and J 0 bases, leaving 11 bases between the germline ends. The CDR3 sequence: CASSDFDRSNTGELFF. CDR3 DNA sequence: TGTGCCAGCAGTGATTTTGACAGGTCGAACACCGGGGAGCTGTTTTTT.

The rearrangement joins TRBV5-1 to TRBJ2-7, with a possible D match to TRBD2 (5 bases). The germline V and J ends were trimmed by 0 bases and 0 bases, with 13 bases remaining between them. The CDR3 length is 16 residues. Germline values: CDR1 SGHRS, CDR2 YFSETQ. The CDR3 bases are TGCGCCAGCAGCTTGGTCGGAACTGGGAGCTCCTACGAGCAGTACTTC. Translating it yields CASSLVGTGSSYEQYF.